This T cell receptor (beta chain) was sequenced for a study of identical twins. With 4 bases removed from V and 5 bases from J, the gap between germline ends came to 23 bases. CDR1 and CDR2 from the germline V gene are SGHRS and YFSETQ. The CDR3 covers 17 residues. TCRdb analysed the 5' RACE reads with MiXCR anew, one entry per CDR3 protein. Of around 690,000 distinct CDR3 sequences in the sample, 21% were seen once. These data were also filed under a second study, of T cells expressing NK-cell markers. In that study: Sorted CD3+CD56-NKG2C+, CD3+CD56+NKG2C+ and CD3+CD56+NKG2C- T cells supplied the TCR beta repertoires.

The rearrangement uses TRBV5-1 and TRBJ2-3; D unclear. Sequenced material: PBMCs. This receptor was obtained from a woman between 18 and 29 years old in good health. The CDR3 protein is CASSAAHLGGLGDTQYF. As DNA, the CDR3 is TGCGCCAGCAGCGCGGCCCACCTAGGCGGATTGGGAGATACGCAGTATTTT.